This T cell receptor beta chain is drawn from a study of shared clonotypes between healthy human individuals. Study-level results: Generation probability values for non-shared clonotypes were lower than those for clonotypes shared by all four donors.

Per the authors' pipeline: Filtering differed, since immunoSEQ gave only junction sequences and no quality scores. Here immunoSEQ multiplex PCR was the method, and the copy in TCRdb shows in-frame clones only, minus some. The DNA was the basis for D and trimming; V, J and clone size are from that table. The sample contains a few million clones, approximately 94% of which appear only once. Between the trimmed V and J ends, which lost 3 bases and 1 base, there was a span of 9 bases. This CDR3 contains 14 residues. Germline V gene lookup returns CDR1 SNHLY and CDR2 FYNNEI. Nashville, Tennessee was home to all donors, who were Caucasian adults. A word on this clone: Its antigen is not known.

The sequenced sample consisted of naive CD4+ T cells sorted from blood. Subset here: CD45RA+ positively selected. The receptor was isolated from a man aged 18 to 30 in good health. The rearrangement links TRBV2 to TRBJ1-1, with no clear D. CDR3 coding DNA: TGTGCCAGCAGTGAGGGCAGGAGGAACACTGAAGCTTTCTTT. It specifies CASSEGRRNTEAFF.